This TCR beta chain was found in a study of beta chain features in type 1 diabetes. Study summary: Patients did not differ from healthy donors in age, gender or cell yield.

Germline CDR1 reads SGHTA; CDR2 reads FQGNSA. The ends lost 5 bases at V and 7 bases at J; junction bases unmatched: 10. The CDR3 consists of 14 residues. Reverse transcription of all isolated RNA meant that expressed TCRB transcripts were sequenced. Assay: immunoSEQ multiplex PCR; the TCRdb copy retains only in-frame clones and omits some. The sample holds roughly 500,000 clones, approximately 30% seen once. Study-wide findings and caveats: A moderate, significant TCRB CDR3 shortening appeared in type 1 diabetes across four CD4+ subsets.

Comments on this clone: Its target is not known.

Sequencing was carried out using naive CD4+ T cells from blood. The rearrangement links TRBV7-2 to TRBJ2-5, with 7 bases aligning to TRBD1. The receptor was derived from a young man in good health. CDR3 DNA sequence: TGTGCCAGCAGCCGGACAGGCGGAGCCAGGACCCAGTACTTC. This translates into CASSRTGGARTQYF. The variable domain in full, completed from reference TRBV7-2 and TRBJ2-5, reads GAGVSQSPSNKVTEKGKDVELRCDPISGHTALYWYRQSLGQGLEFLIYFQGNSAPDKSGLPSDRFSAERTGGSVSTLTIQRTQQEDSAVYLCASSRTGGARTQYFGPGTRLLVL.